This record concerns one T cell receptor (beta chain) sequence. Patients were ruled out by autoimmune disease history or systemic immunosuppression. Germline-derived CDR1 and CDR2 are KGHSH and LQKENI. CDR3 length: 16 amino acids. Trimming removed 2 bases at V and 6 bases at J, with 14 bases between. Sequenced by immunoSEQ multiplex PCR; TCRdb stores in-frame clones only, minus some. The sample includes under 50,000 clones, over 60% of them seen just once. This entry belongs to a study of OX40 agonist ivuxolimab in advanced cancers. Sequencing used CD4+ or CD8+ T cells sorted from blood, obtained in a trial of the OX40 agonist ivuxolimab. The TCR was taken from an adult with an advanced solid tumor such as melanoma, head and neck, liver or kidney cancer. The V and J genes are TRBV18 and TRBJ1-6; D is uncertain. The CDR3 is CASSPTPGISNSPLHF. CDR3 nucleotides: TGTGCCAGCTCACCAACGCCCGGGATTAGTAATTCACCCCTCCACTTT. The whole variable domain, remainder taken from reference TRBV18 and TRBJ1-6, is NAGVMQNPRHLVRRRGQEARLRCSPMKGHSHVYWYRQLPEEGLKFMVYLQKENIIDESGMPKERFSAEFPKEGPSILRIQQVVRGDSAAYFCASSPTPGISNSPLHFGNGTRLTVT.